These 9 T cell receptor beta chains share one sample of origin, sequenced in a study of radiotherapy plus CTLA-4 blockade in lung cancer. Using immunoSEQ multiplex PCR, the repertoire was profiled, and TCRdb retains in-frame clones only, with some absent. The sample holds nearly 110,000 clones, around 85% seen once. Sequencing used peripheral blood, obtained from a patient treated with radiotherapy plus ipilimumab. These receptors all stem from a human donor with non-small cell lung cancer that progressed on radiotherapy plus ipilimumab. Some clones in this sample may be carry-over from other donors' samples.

CDR3 DNA sequence: TGTGCCATCAGTGAGGGGCTGAACACTGAAGCTTTCTTT. Protein: CAISEGLNTEAFF. The rearrangement links TRBV10-3 to TRBJ1-1, with D hard to call. V was shortened by 2 bases and J by 0 bases, with 4 bases between the two germline ends. From germline, CDR1 is ENHRY and CDR2 SYGVKD. The CDR3 length is 13 residues.

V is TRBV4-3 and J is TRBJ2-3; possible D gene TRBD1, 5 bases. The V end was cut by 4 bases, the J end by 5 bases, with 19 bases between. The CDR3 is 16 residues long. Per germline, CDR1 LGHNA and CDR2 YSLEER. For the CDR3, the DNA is TGCGCCAGCAGCCGAATAACAGGTACCCAGGGAGATACGCAGTATTTT. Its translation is CASSRITGTQGDTQYF.

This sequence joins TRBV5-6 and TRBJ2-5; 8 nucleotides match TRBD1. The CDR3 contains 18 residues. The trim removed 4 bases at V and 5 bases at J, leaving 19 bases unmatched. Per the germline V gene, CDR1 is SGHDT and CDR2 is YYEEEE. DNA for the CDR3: TGTGCCAGCAGCAGATGGACAGGGCCCGATGTCCCACAGGAGACCCAGTACTTC. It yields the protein CASSRWTGPDVPQETQYF.

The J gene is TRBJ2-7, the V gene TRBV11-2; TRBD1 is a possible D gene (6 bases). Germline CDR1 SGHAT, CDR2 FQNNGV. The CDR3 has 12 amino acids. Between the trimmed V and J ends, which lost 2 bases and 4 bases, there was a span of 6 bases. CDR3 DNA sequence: TGTGCCAGCAGCTTAAGGGGGTACGAGCAGTACTTC. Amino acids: CASSLRGYEQYF. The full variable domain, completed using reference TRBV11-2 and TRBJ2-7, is EAGVAQSPRYKIIEKRQSVAFWCNPISGHATLYWYQQILGQGPKLLIQFQNNGVVDDSQLPKDRFSAERLKGVDSTLKIQPAKLEDSAVYLCASSLRGYEQYFGPGTRLTVT.

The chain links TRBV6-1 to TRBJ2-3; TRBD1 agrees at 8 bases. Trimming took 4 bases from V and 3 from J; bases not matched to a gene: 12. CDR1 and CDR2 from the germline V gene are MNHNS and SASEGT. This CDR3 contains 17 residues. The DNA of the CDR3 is TGTGCCAGCAGTGTATTCGTGGGACAGGTGGCTACAGATACGCAGTATTTT. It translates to CASSVFVGQVATDTQYF.

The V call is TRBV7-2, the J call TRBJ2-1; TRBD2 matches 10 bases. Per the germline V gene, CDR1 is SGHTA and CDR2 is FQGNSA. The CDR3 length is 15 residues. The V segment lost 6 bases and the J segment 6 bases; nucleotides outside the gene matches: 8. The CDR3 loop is CASSSSGGRFNEQFF. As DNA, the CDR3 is TGTGCCAGCAGTTCTAGCGGGGGAAGGTTCAATGAGCAGTTCTTC. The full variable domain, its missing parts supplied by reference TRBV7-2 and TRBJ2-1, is GAGVSQSPSNKVTEKGKDVELRCDPISGHTALYWYRQSLGQGLEFLIYFQGNSAPDKSGLPSDRFSAERTGGSVSTLTIQRTQQEDSAVYLCASSSSGGRFNEQFFGPGTRLTVL.

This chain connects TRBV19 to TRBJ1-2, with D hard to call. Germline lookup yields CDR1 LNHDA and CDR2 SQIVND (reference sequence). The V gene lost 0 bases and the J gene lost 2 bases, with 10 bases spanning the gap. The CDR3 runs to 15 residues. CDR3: CASSIDSTGNYGYTF. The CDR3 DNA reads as TGTGCCAGTAGTATAGATTCCACCGGGAACTATGGCTACACCTTC.

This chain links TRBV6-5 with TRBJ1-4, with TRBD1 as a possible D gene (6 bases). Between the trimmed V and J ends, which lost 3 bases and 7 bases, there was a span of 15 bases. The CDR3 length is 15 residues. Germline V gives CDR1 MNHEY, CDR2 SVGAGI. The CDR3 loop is CASSYSGVVGEKLFF. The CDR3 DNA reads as TGTGCCAGCAGTTATTCAGGGGTCGTCGGTGAAAAACTGTTTTTT.

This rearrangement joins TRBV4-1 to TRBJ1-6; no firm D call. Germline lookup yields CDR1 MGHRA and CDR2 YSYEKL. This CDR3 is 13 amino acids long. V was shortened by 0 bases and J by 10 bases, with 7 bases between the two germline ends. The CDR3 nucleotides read TGCGCCAGCAGCCAAGAACCAAAATCACCCCTCCACTTT. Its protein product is CASSQEPKSPLHF.